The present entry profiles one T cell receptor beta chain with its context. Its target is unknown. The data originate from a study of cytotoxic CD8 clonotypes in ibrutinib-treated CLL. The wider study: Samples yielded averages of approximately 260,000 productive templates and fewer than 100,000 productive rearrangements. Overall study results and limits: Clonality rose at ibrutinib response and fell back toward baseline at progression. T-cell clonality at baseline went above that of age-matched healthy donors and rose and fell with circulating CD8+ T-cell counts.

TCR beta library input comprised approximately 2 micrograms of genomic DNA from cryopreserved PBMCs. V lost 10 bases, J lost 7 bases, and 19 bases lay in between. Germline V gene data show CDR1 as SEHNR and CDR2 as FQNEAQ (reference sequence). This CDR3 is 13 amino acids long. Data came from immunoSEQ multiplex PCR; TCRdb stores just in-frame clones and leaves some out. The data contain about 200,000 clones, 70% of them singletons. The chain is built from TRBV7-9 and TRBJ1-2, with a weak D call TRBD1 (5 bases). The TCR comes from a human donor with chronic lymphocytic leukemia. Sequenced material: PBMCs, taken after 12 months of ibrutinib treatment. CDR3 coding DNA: TGTGCCACCCCGGGGGAACCGGGGCGTGGCTACACCTTC. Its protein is CATPGEPGRGYTF.